Listed below are T cell receptor beta chains from one sample, sequenced in a study of CD8+ T cells in alopecia areata. Libraries were prepared by immunoSEQ multiplex PCR; TCRdb keeps only in-frame clonotypes and omits some of them. Found here are under 95,000 clones, about two thirds of them singletons; the top ten hold 17%. Sequencing was performed on CD8+ T cells sorted from blood, taken at approximately week 42, from a patient treated with tofacitinib. The receptors originated from a human donor with alopecia areata. Both conserved end residues are part of each CDR3. A D gene is named only where the DNA matches it firmly. The size field is filled for only some rows; it gives once, few, many or a size class.

d_gene: -; v_gene: TRBV6-6; j_gene: TRBJ1-1; len: 12; abundance: -; CDR3aa: CASSYGGTEAFF; CDR3nt: TGTGCCAGCAGCTACGGGGGCACTGAAGCTTTCTTT
d_gene: -; v_gene: TRBV6-5; j_gene: TRBJ1-2; len: 12; abundance: -; CDR3aa: CASRDLSHGYTF; CDR3nt: TGTGCCAGCAGGGACCTGTCGCATGGCTACACCTTC
d_gene: -; v_gene: TRBV27; j_gene: TRBJ1-1; len: 13; abundance: -; CDR3aa: CASSLTANTEAFF; CDR3nt: TGTGCCAGCAGTTTAACAGCGAACACTGAAGCTTTCTTT
d_gene: -; v_gene: TRBV4-1; j_gene: TRBJ2-5; len: 15; abundance: -; CDR3aa: CASSPRVGSGETQYF; CDR3nt: TGCGCCAGCAGCCCAAGAGTAGGGTCTGGGGAGACCCAGTACTTC
d_gene: -; v_gene: TRBV5-1; j_gene: TRBJ2-3; len: 10; abundance: -; CDR3aa: CASRTDTQYF; CDR3nt: TGCGCCAGCAGAACAGATACGCAGTATTTT
d_gene: -; v_gene: TRBV13; j_gene: TRBJ2-6; len: 15; abundance: -; CDR3aa: CASSPTELGANVLTF; CDR3nt: TGTGCCAGCAGCCCGACAGAGCTAGGGGCCAACGTCCTGACTTTC
d_gene: TRBD2; v_gene: TRBV5-6; j_gene: TRBJ2-1; len: 15; abundance: -; CDR3aa: CASSAPGGQNNEQFF; CDR3nt: TGTGCCAGCAGCGCCCCGGGGGGGCAAAACAATGAGCAGTTCTTC
d_gene: -; v_gene: TRBV11-2; j_gene: TRBJ2-7; len: 16; abundance: -; CDR3aa: CASSFSPRTGGFEQYF; CDR3nt: TGTGCCAGCAGCTTTTCCCCACGGACCGGAGGCTTCGAGCAGTACTTC
d_gene: TRBD2; v_gene: TRBV2; j_gene: TRBJ2-5; len: 17; abundance: -; CDR3aa: CASSYTTSGGNQETQYF; CDR3nt: TGTGCCAGCAGCTACACGACTAGCGGGGGAAACCAAGAGACCCAGTACTTC
d_gene: TRBD1; v_gene: TRBV7-2; j_gene: TRBJ2-7; len: 16; abundance: -; CDR3aa: CASSHAPGQGWYEQYF; CDR3nt: TGTGCCAGCAGCCACGCACCGGGACAGGGGTGGTACGAGCAGTACTTC
d_gene: -; v_gene: TRBV30; j_gene: TRBJ1-4; len: 13; abundance: -; CDR3aa: CAWSVQGREKLFF; CDR3nt: TGTGCCTGGAGTGTACAGGGTCGGGAAAAACTGTTTTTT
d_gene: -; v_gene: TRBV14; j_gene: TRBJ1-6; len: 15; abundance: few; CDR3aa: CASSPRTALNSPLHF; CDR3nt: TGTGCCAGCAGCCCCCGGACAGCCCTTAATTCACCCCTCCACTTT
d_gene: -; v_gene: TRBV19; j_gene: TRBJ2-1; len: 11; abundance: -; CDR3aa: CASTYRVEQFF; CDR3nt: TGTGCCAGTACCTACAGGGTTGAGCAGTTCTTC
d_gene: -; v_gene: TRBV7-6; j_gene: TRBJ2-2; len: 12; abundance: few; CDR3aa: CASSHRGGELFF; CDR3nt: TGTGCCAGCAGCCACAGAGGCGGGGAGCTGTTTTTT
d_gene: -; v_gene: TRBV4-3; j_gene: TRBJ1-1; len: 15; abundance: once; CDR3aa: CASSQSRGGDTEAFF; CDR3nt: TGCGCCAGCAGCCAATCCCGTGGAGGGGACACTGAAGCTTTCTTT
d_gene: TRBD1; v_gene: TRBV6-1; j_gene: TRBJ2-1; len: 14; abundance: -; CDR3aa: CASSWDSSYNEQFF; CDR3nt: TGTGCCAGCAGTTGGGACAGCTCCTACAATGAGCAGTTCTTC
d_gene: -; v_gene: TRBV4-1; j_gene: TRBJ1-4; len: 15; abundance: -; CDR3aa: CASSQTGPRGEKLFF; CDR3nt: TGCGCCAGCAGCCAGACCGGACCTCGAGGTGAAAAACTGTTTTTT
d_gene: -; v_gene: TRBV28; j_gene: TRBJ2-3; len: 15; abundance: few; CDR3aa: CASSPDNPSTDTQYF; CDR3nt: TGTGCCAGCAGTCCGGACAATCCCAGCACAGATACGCAGTATTTT
d_gene: -; v_gene: TRBV29-1; j_gene: TRBJ2-1; len: 14; abundance: -; CDR3aa: CSVETSDSYNEQFF; CDR3nt: TGCAGCGTTGAGACGAGCGACTCCTACAATGAGCAGTTCTTC
d_gene: -; v_gene: TRBV7-9; j_gene: TRBJ2-7; len: 15; abundance: -; CDR3aa: CASSQQVPSSYEQYF; CDR3nt: TGTGCCAGCAGCCAACAGGTCCCAAGCTCCTACGAGCAGTACTTC
d_gene: -; v_gene: TRBV19; j_gene: TRBJ1-2; len: 13; abundance: -; CDR3aa: CASSLGSFYGYTF; CDR3nt: TGTGCCAGTAGTTTGGGCAGCTTCTATGGCTACACCTTC
d_gene: -; v_gene: TRBV29-1; j_gene: TRBJ2-7; len: 11; abundance: -; CDR3aa: CSVADSYEQYF; CDR3nt: TGCAGCGTCGCCGACAGCTACGAGCAGTACTTC
d_gene: -; v_gene: TRBV27; j_gene: TRBJ2-1; len: 12; abundance: -; CDR3aa: CASSAPDNEQFF; CDR3nt: TGTGCCAGCAGCGCCCCAGACAATGAGCAGTTCTTC
d_gene: -; v_gene: TRBV27; j_gene: TRBJ2-5; len: 13; abundance: -; CDR3aa: CASSSRPGETQYF; CDR3nt: TGTGCCAGCAGTTCCCGGCCCGGAGAGACCCAGTACTTC
d_gene: -; v_gene: TRBV7-9; j_gene: TRBJ2-5; len: 13; abundance: -; CDR3aa: CASSPPGQGDQYF; CDR3nt: TGTGCCAGCAGCCCGCCGGGACAAGGGGACCAGTACTTC
d_gene: -; v_gene: TRBV6-5; j_gene: TRBJ1-4; len: 14; abundance: -; CDR3aa: CASSYGGEVEKLFF; CDR3nt: TGTGCCAGCAGTTACGGAGGGGAGGTTGAAAAACTGTTTTTT
d_gene: TRBD1; v_gene: TRBV5-1; j_gene: TRBJ1-1; len: 13; abundance: -; CDR3aa: CASRDRSDTEAFF; CDR3nt: TGCGCCAGTCGGGACAGGTCCGACACTGAAGCTTTCTTT
d_gene: -; v_gene: TRBV5-6; j_gene: TRBJ2-4; len: 12; abundance: -; CDR3aa: CASSSQGYIQYF; CDR3nt: TGTGCCAGCAGCTCCCAGGGGTACATTCAGTACTTC
d_gene: -; v_gene: TRBV7-9; j_gene: TRBJ2-2; len: 11; abundance: -; CDR3aa: CASSFTGELFF; CDR3nt: TGTGCCAGCAGCTTTACCGGGGAGCTGTTTTTT
d_gene: -; v_gene: TRBV30; j_gene: TRBJ1-1; len: 15; abundance: -; CDR3aa: CAWSVSFLGRTEAFF; CDR3nt: TGTGCCTGGAGTGTAAGTTTTTTAGGCAGGACTGAAGCTTTCTTT
d_gene: TRBD1; v_gene: TRBV27; j_gene: TRBJ1-1; len: 14; abundance: -; CDR3aa: CASSEGQGYTEAFF; CDR3nt: TGTGCCAGCAGTGAGGGACAGGGATACACTGAAGCTTTCTTT
d_gene: -; v_gene: TRBV5-8; j_gene: TRBJ1-1; len: 13; abundance: -; CDR3aa: CASSFRGEVEAFF; CDR3nt: TGTGCCAGCAGCTTCAGGGGTGAGGTTGAAGCTTTCTTT
d_gene: TRBD1; v_gene: TRBV6-4; j_gene: TRBJ1-1; len: 12; abundance: -; CDR3aa: CASSPGTGQAFF; CDR3nt: TGTGCCAGCAGCCCCGGGACAGGGCAAGCTTTCTTT
d_gene: -; v_gene: TRBV27; j_gene: TRBJ2-1; len: 16; abundance: -; CDR3aa: CASSLVVTGGFNEQFF; CDR3nt: TGTGCCAGCAGTTTAGTGGTTACCGGAGGTTTCAATGAGCAGTTCTTC
d_gene: -; v_gene: TRBV6-5; j_gene: TRBJ2-3; len: 13; abundance: -; CDR3aa: CASSYYRADTQYF; CDR3nt: TGTGCCAGCAGTTACTACAGAGCAGATACGCAGTATTTT
d_gene: TRBD2; v_gene: TRBV6-4; j_gene: TRBJ2-1; len: 12; abundance: few; CDR3aa: CASSDSGAGLFF; CDR3nt: TGTGCCAGCAGTGACAGCGGGGCAGGACTGTTCTTC
d_gene: -; v_gene: TRBV5-6; j_gene: TRBJ2-7; len: 12; abundance: -; CDR3aa: CASSLSVGEGVF; CDR3nt: TGTGCCAGCAGCTTGTCAGTAGGGGAAGGAGTCTTC
d_gene: TRBD1; v_gene: TRBV27; j_gene: TRBJ1-2; len: 12; abundance: -; CDR3aa: CASSHPTGGYTF; CDR3nt: TGTGCCAGCAGTCACCCGACAGGGGGCTACACCTTC
d_gene: -; v_gene: TRBV19; j_gene: TRBJ2-3; len: 14; abundance: -; CDR3aa: CASSPGENTDTQYF; CDR3nt: TGTGCCAGTAGCCCTGGAGAGAACACAGATACGCAGTATTTT
d_gene: -; v_gene: TRBV7-9; j_gene: TRBJ2-6; len: 15; abundance: -; CDR3aa: CASLGRDVGANVLTF; CDR3nt: TGTGCCAGCCTCGGGCGGGACGTTGGGGCCAACGTCCTGACTTTC
d_gene: TRBD2; v_gene: TRBV19; j_gene: TRBJ2-5; len: 13; abundance: -; CDR3aa: CASSTGTSGTQYF; CDR3nt: TGTGCCAGTAGTACCGGGACTAGTGGGACCCAGTACTTC
d_gene: TRBD1; v_gene: TRBV27; j_gene: TRBJ2-7; len: 15; abundance: -; CDR3aa: CASSLYPGGEYEQYF; CDR3nt: TGTGCCAGCAGTTTATACCCAGGGGGAGAATACGAGCAGTACTTC
d_gene: -; v_gene: TRBV29-1; j_gene: TRBJ2-1; len: 10; abundance: once; CDR3aa: CSVLFSEQFF; CDR3nt: TGCAGCGTACTATTTAGCGAGCAGTTCTTC
d_gene: -; v_gene: TRBV7-2; j_gene: TRBJ2-7; len: 13; abundance: -; CDR3aa: CASSFGPSYEQYF; CDR3nt: TGTGCCAGCAGCTTTGGACCCTCCTACGAGCAGTACTTC
d_gene: -; v_gene: TRBV23-1; j_gene: TRBJ2-7; len: 13; abundance: few; CDR3aa: CASSHRGPDEQYF; CDR3nt: TGCGCCAGCAGTCACAGGGGACCTGACGAGCAGTACTTC
d_gene: -; v_gene: TRBV10-3; j_gene: TRBJ2-6; len: 13; abundance: -; CDR3aa: CAISEVWANVLTF; CDR3nt: TGTGCCATCAGTGAGGTCTGGGCCAACGTCCTGACTTTC
d_gene: TRBD1; v_gene: TRBV2; j_gene: TRBJ1-2; len: 13; abundance: -; CDR3aa: CASWQVNRGDYTF; CDR3nt: TGTGCCAGCTGGCAGGTGAACAGGGGCGACTACACCTTC
d_gene: -; v_gene: TRBV7-9; j_gene: TRBJ2-3; len: 14; abundance: -; CDR3aa: CASSYALASDTQYF; CDR3nt: TGTGCCAGCAGCTATGCCTTGGCATCCGATACGCAGTATTTT
d_gene: -; v_gene: TRBV29-1; j_gene: TRBJ1-1; len: 11; abundance: -; CDR3aa: CSVPGGTEAFF; CDR3nt: TGCAGCGTCCCGGGGGGCACTGAAGCTTTCTTT
d_gene: -; v_gene: TRBV27; j_gene: TRBJ1-2; len: 13; abundance: -; CDR3aa: CASSLGPDYGYTF; CDR3nt: TGTGCCAGCAGTTTAGGGCCGGACTATGGCTACACCTTC
d_gene: -; v_gene: TRBV9; j_gene: TRBJ2-2; len: 14; abundance: -; CDR3aa: CASSVATATGELFF; CDR3nt: TGTGCCAGCAGCGTAGCTACGGCAACCGGGGAGCTGTTTTTT
d_gene: -; v_gene: TRBV5-1; j_gene: TRBJ1-1; len: 11; abundance: -; CDR3aa: CASSWRGEAFF; CDR3nt: TGCGCCAGCAGCTGGAGGGGTGAAGCTTTCTTT
d_gene: -; v_gene: TRBV11-2; j_gene: TRBJ2-7; len: 15; abundance: -; CDR3aa: CASSLGETPPYEQYF; CDR3nt: TGTGCCAGCAGCTTAGGGGAGACACCCCCCTACGAGCAGTACTTC
d_gene: TRBD1; v_gene: TRBV7-2; j_gene: TRBJ2-1; len: 12; abundance: -; CDR3aa: CAAGTGGDEQFF; CDR3nt: TGTGCGGCCGGGACAGGGGGTGATGAGCAGTTCTTC
d_gene: TRBD2; v_gene: TRBV11-1; j_gene: TRBJ2-3; len: 15; abundance: -; CDR3aa: CASSRTSGATDTQYF; CDR3nt: TGTGCCAGCAGCAGGACTAGCGGGGCCACAGATACGCAGTATTTT